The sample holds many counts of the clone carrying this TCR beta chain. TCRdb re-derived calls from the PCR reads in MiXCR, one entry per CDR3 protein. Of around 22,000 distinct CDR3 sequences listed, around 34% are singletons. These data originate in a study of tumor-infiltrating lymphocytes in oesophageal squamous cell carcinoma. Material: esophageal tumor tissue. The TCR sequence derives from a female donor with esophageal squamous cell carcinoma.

The CDR3 sequence is CASSLIGRESDTQYF. The CDR3 DNA sequence: TGTGCCAGCAGCTTGATAGGCAGGGAGTCAGATACGCAGTATTTT. This sequence joins TRBV5-4 and TRBJ2-3, with D tentatively TRBD1 or TRBD2 (5 bases each). The V gene's germline CDR1 is SGHNT and CDR2 YYREEE (reference sequence). Trimming pared 1 base from V and 4 bases from J, leaving 13 bases between. The CDR3 covers 15 residues. Variable domain in full (rest from reference TRBV5-4 and TRBJ2-3): ETGVTQSPTHLIKTRGQQVTLRCSSQSGHNTVSWYQQALGQGPQFIFQYYREEENGRGNFPPRFSGLQFPNYSSELNVNALELDDSALYLCASSLIGRESDTQYFGPGTRLTVL.